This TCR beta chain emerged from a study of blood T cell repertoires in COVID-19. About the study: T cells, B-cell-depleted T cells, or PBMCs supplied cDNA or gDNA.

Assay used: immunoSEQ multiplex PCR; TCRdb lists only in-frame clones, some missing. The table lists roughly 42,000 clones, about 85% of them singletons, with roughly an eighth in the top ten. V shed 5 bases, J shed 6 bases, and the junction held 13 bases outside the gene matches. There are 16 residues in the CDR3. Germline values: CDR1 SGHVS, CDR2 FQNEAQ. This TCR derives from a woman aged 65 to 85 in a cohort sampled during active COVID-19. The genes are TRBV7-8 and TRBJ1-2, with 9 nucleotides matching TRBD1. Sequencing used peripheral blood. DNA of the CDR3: TGTGCCAGCAGCCTACAGGGTGGGACAGGGTATAATGGCTACACCTTC. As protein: CASSLQGGTGYNGYTF.